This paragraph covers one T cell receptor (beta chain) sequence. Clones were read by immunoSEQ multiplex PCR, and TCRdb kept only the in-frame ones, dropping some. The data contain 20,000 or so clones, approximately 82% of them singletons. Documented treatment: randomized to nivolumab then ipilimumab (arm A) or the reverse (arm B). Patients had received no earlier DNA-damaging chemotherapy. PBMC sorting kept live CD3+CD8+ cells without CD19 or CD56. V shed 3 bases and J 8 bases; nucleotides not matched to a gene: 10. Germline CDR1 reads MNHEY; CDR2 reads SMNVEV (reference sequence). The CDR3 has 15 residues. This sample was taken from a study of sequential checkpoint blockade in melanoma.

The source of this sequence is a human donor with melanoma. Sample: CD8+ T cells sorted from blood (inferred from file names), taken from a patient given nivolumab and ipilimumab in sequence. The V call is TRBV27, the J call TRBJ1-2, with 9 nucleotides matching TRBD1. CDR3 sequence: CASSFTATGGQGYTF. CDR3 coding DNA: TGTGCCAGCAGTTTCACAGCGACAGGGGGGCAAGGCTACACCTTC.